This TCR beta chain was identified in a study of cytomegalovirus exposure and HLA in healthy donors. This CDR3 has 14 amino acids. Per germline, CDR1 SGHNT and CDR2 YYREEE (reference sequence). PCR used 60 Vbeta primers and 13 Jbeta primers. Using immunoSEQ multiplex PCR, the repertoire was profiled, and TCRdb retains in-frame clones only, with some absent. The sample records approximately 150,000 clones, around 74% being singletons. This clonotype was obtained from a female donor in good health and CMV-seronegative. The specimen was PBMCs. The gene calls are TRBV5-4 and TRBJ2-5; TRBD1 aligns across 8 bases. The J call is doubtful: the DNA matches TRBJ2-7 better. CDR3 in DNA: TGTGCCAGCAGCCAAGACAGGGGAACCTACGAGCAGTACTTC. Its protein is CASSQDRGTYEQYF.